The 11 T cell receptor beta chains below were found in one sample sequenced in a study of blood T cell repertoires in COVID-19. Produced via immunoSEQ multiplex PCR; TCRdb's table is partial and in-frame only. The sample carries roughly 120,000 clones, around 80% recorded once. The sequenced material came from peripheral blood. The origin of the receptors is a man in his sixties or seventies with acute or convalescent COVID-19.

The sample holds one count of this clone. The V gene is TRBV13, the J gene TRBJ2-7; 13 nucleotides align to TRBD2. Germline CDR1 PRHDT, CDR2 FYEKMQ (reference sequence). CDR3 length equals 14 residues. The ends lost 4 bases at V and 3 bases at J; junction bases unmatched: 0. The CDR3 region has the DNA TGTGCCAGCAGCTGGACTAGCGGGGGCTACGAGCAGTACTTC. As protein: CASSWTSGGYEQYF.

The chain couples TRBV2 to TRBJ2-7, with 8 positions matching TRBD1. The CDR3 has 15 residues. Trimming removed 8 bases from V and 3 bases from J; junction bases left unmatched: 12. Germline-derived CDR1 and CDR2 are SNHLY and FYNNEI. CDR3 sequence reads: CASLNRDRLHYEQYF. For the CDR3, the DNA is TGTGCCAGCCTTAACCGGGACAGGCTTCACTACGAGCAGTACTTC.

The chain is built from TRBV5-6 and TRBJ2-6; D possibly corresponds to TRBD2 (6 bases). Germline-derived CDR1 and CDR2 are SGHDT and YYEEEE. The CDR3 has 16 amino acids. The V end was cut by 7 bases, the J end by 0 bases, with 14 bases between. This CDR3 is CASAPGLSSGANVLTF. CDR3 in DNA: TGTGCCAGCGCTCCGGGACTTAGCTCTGGGGCCAACGTCCTGACTTTC.

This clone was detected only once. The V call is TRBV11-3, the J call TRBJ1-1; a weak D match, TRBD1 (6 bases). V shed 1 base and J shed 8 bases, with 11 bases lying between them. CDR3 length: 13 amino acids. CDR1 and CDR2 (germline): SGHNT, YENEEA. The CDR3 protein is CASSLGGQREAFF. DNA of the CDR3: TGTGCCAGCAGCTTAGGAGGACAGCGCGAAGCTTTCTTT.

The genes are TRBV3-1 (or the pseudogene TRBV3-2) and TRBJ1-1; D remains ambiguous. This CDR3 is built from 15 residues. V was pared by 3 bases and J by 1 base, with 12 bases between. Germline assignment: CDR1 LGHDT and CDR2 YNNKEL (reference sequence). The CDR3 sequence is CASSHEGGGNTEAFF. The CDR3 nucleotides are TGTGCCAGCAGCCACGAGGGTGGAGGGAACACTGAAGCTTTCTTT.

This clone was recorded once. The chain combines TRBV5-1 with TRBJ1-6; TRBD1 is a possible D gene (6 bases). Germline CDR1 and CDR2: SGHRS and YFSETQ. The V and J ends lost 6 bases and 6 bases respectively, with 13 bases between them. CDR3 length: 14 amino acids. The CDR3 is CASTDSQGNSPLHF. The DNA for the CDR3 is TGCGCCAGCACCGACTCACAGGGTAATTCACCCCTCCACTTT.

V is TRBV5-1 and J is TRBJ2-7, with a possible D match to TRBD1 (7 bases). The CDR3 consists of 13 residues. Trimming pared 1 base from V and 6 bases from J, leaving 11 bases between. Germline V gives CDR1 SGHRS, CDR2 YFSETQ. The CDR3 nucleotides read TGCGCCAGCAGCTTGTTTCAGGGGGGCGAGCAGTACTTC. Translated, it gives CASSLFQGGEQYF.

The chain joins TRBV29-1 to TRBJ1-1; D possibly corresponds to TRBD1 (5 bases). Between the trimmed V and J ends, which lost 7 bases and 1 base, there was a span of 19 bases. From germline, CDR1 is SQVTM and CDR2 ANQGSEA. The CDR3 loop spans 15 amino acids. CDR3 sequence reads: CSATIGAGTNTEAFF. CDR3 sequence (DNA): TGCAGCGCTACCATTGGGGCAGGTACGAACACTGAAGCTTTCTTT.

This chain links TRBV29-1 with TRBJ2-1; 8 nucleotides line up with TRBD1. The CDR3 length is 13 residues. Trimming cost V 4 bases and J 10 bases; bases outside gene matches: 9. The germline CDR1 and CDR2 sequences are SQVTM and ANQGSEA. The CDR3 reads CSVGGQGAVEQFF. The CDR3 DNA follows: TGCAGCGTTGGGGGCCAGGGGGCAGTGGAGCAGTTCTTC.

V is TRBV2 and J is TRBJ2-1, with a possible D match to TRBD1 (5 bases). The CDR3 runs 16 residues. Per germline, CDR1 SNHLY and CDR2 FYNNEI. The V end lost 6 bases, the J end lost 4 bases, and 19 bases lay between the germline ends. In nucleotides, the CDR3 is TGTGCCAGCAGCGCCCAGCCGCTTACAGGATACAATGAGCAGTTCTTC. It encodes CASSAQPLTGYNEQFF.

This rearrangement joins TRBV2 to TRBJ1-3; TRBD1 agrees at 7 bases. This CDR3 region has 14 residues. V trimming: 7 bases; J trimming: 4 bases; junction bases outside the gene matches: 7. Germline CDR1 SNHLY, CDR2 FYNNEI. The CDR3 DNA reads TGTGCCAGCAATACAGGGGTAGCAGGAAACACCATATATTTT. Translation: CASNTGVAGNTIYF.